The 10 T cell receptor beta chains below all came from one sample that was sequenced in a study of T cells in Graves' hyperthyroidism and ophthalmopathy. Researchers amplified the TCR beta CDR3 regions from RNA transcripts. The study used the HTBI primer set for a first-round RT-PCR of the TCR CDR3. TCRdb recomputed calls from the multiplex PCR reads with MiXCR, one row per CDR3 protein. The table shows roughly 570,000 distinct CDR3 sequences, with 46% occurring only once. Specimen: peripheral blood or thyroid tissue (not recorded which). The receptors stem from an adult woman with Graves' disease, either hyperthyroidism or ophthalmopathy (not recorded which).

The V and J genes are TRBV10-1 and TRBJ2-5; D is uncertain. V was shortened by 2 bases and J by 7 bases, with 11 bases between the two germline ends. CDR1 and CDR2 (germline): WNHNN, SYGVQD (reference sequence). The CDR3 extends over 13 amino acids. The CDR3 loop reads CASSEPQTGTQYF. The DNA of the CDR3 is TGCGCCAGCAGTGAGCCCCAGACGGGGACCCAGTACTTC.

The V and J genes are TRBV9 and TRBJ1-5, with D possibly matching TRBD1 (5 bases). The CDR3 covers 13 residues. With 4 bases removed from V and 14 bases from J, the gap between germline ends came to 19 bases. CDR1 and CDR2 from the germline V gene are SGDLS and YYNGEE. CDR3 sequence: CASSTGLAGVEHF. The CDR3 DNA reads TGTGCCAGCAGCACGGGACTAGCGGGAGTCGAGCATTTT. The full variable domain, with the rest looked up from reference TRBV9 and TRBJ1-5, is DSGVTQTPKHLITATGQRVTLRCSPRSGDLSVYWYQQSLDQGLQFLIQYYNGEERAKGNILERFSAQQFPDLHSELNLSSLELGDSALYFCASSTGLAGVEHFGDGTRLSIL.

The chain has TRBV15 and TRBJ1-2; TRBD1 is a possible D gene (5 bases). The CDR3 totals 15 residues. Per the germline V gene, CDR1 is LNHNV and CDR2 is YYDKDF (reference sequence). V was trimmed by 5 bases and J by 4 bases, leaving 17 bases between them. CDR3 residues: CATSEGTSARYGYTF. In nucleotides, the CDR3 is TGTGCCACCAGCGAAGGGACGTCAGCTCGCTATGGCTACACCTTC.

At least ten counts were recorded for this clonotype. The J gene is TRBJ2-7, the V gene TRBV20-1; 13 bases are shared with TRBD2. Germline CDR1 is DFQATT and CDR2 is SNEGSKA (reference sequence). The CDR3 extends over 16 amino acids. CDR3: CSIITGTSGISYEQYF. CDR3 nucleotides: TGCAGCATTATAACCGGGACTAGCGGGATTTCGTACGAGCAGTACTTC.

CDR3 nucleotide sequence: TGTGCCAGCAGCATCCCCGGGGGTTCGGAGACCCAGTACTTC. Amino acid sequence: CASSIPGGSETQYF. The chain uses TRBV25-1 and TRBJ2-5, with D possibly being TRBD2 (6 bases). The V and J ends lost 6 bases and 5 bases respectively, with 16 bases between them. This CDR3 contains 14 residues. Per the germline V gene, CDR1 is MGHDK and CDR2 is SYGVNS.

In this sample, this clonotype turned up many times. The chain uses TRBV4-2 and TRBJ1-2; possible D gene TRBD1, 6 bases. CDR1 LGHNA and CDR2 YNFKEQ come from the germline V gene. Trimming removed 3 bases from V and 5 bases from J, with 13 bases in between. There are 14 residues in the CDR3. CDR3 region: CASSHLGQTYGYTF. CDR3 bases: TGTGCCAGCAGCCACCTCGGACAGACGTATGGCTACACCTTC.

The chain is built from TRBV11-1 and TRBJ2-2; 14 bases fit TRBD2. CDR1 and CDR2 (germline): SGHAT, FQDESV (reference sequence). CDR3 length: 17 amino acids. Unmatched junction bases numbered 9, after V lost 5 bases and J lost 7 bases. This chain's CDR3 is CASSPPGLAGENGELFF. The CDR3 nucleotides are TGTGCCAGCAGCCCTCCGGGACTAGCGGGAGAAAACGGGGAGCTGTTTTTT.

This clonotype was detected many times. The CDR3 region is CASSLNLGDQPQHF. In nucleotides, the CDR3 is TGTGCCAGCAGCTTAAATTTGGGCGATCAGCCCCAGCATTTT. The chain uses TRBV7-3 and TRBJ1-5; no clear D. CDR1 SGHTA and CDR2 FQGTGA come from the germline V gene. V lost 1 base and J lost 5, with 9 bases in between. The CDR3 spans 14 residues. The entire variable domain, with the rest obtained from reference TRBV7-3 and TRBJ1-5, is as follows: GAGVSQTPSNKVTEKGKYVELRCDPISGHTALYWYRQSLGQGPEFLIYFQGTGAADDSGLPNDRFFAVRPEGSVSTLKIQRTERGDSAVYLCASSLNLGDQPQHFGDGTRLSIL.

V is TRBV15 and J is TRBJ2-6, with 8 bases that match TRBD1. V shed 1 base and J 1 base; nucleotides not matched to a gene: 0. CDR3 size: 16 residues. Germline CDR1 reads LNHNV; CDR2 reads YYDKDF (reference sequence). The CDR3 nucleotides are TGTGCCACCAGCAGAGGGACAGGGTCTGGGGCCAACGTCCTGACTTTC. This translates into CATSRGTGSGANVLTF. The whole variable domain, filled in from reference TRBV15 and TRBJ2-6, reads DAMVIQNPRYQVTQFGKPVTLSCSQTLNHNVMYWYQQKSSQAPKLLFHYYDKDFNNEADTPDNFQSRRPNTSFCFLDIRSPGLGDTAMYLCATSRGTGSGANVLTFGAGSRLTVL.

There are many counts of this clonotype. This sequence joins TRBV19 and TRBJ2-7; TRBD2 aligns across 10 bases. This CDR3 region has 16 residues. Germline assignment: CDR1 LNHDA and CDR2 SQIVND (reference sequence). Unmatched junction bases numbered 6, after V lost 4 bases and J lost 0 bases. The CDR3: CASSKRTSGYSYEQYF. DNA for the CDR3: TGTGCCAGTAGTAAAAGGACTAGCGGTTACTCCTACGAGCAGTACTTC. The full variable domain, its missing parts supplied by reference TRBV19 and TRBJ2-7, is DGGITQSPKYLFRKEGQNVTLSCEQNLNHDAMYWYRQDPGQGLRLIYYSQIVNDFQKGDIAEGYSVSREKKESFPLTVTSAQKNPTAFYLCASSKRTSGYSYEQYFGPGTRLTVT.